This entry lists 11 T cell receptor beta chains sequenced from one sample in a study of shared clonotypes between healthy human individuals. Here immunoSEQ multiplex PCR was the method, and the copy in TCRdb shows in-frame clones only, minus some. The table lists about 2.1 million clones, just under 95% of them singletons. In the naive CD8 group, cells lacked CD45RO and were positively selected for CCR7, so terminally differentiated effector memory CD45RA+ cells were left out. Sequencing used naive CD8+ T cells from PBMCs. Every receptor here comes from a young man in good health. Some clones in this sample may be carry-over from other donors' samples.

The chain combines TRBV13 with TRBJ2-2; D possibly matches TRBD1 or TRBD2 (5 bases each). The CDR3 is made up of 17 amino acids. CDR1 is PRHDT and CDR2 is FYEKMQ in the germline V gene (reference sequence). The V end was cut by 5 bases, the J end by 1 base, with 17 bases between. CDR3 loop: CASSQEGTNRNTGELFF. The CDR3 nucleotides are TGTGCCAGCAGCCAAGAAGGGACGAATAGGAACACCGGGGAGCTGTTTTTT. Drawing the rest from reference TRBV13 and TRBJ2-2, the complete variable domain is AAGVIQSPRHLIKEKRETATLKCYPIPRHDTVYWYQQGPGQDPQFLISFYEKMQSDKGSIPDRFSAQQFSDYHSELNMSSLELGDSALYFCASSQEGTNRNTGELFFGEGSRLTVL.

With regard to this clone: The sample contains more than one DNA sequence encoding this CDR3. V and J are TRBV20-1 and TRBJ1-2; no firm D call. This CDR3 spans 9 amino acids. Germline CDR1 and CDR2: DFQATT and SNEGSKA (reference sequence). Trimming stripped 6 bases from V and 5 bases from J, with 4 bases between. CDR3 sequence: CSASYGYTF. In nucleotides, the CDR3 is TGCAGTGCCAGTTATGGCTACACCTTC.

The CDR3 DNA follows: TGTGCCAGCAGCTTGGGACCTAACTGGAGGGTGTTTTTT. This encodes CASSLGPNWRVFF. The J gene is TRBJ2-2, the V gene TRBV5-6; the D gene is possibly TRBD2 (6 bases). Trimming cost V 0 bases and J 15 bases, with 15 bases left between them. Germline-derived CDR1 and CDR2 are SGHDT and YYEEEE. This CDR3 is 13 amino acids long.

A word on this clone: The sample has other DNA sequences that encode this CDR3 too. This chain connects TRBV7-8 to TRBJ2-7; no clear D gene. Trimming pared 1 base from V and 6 bases from J, leaving 4 bases between. The CDR3 sequence is 11 residues long. The V gene's germline CDR1 is SGHVS and CDR2 FQNEAQ. CDR3 bases: TGTGCCAGCAGCTTAGGTCTCGAGCAGTACTTC. Amino acid sequence: CASSLGLEQYF.

This chain links TRBV11-2 with TRBJ2-5, with 11 bases matching TRBD2. CDR3 length: 15 residues. V shed 2 bases and J 4 bases; nucleotides not matched to a gene: 3. Germline assignment: CDR1 SGHAT and CDR2 FQNNGV. CDR3 coding DNA: TGTGCCAGCAGCTTATTTCTAGCGGGGGGAGAGACCCAGTACTTC. Protein sequence: CASSLFLAGGETQYF.

The genes are TRBV27 and TRBJ2-3, with unresolved D. CDR1 and CDR2 from the germline V gene are MNHEY and SMNVEV (reference sequence). The CDR3 has 14 amino acids. V was shortened by 5 bases and J by 0 bases, with 9 bases between the two germline ends. The CDR3 sequence: CASSIIGSTDTQYF. CDR3 sequence (DNA): TGTGCCAGCAGTATTATAGGGAGCACAGATACGCAGTATTTT.

The table lists this clone with a count of one. This rearrangement joins TRBV28 to TRBJ2-7; D gene uncertain. The V gene lost 1 base and the J gene lost 6 bases, with 4 bases spanning the gap. Per germline, CDR1 MDHEN and CDR2 SYDVKM. This CDR3 spans 11 amino acids. Here the CDR3 DNA reads TGTGCCAGCAGTTTATCTCTCGAGCAGTACTTC. Amino acid sequence: CASSLSLEQYF.

Only one count was recorded for this clone. The chain employs TRBV27 and TRBJ2-7; D perhaps matches TRBD2 (5 bases). Germline V gives CDR1 MNHEY, CDR2 SMNVEV (reference sequence). This CDR3 comprises 17 residues. The V end was cut by 3 bases, the J end by 3 bases, with 21 bases between. For the CDR3, the DNA is TGTGCCAGCAGTTTTGACTTTTCGGGATTCAACCTCTACGAGCAGTACTTC. Its protein is CASSFDFSGFNLYEQYF.

The genes are TRBV6-5 and TRBJ2-2; D remains ambiguous. The CDR3 has 15 residues. The germline V gene has CDR1 MNHEY and CDR2 SVGAGI. V was pared by 5 bases and J by 6 bases, with 16 bases between. This CDR3 reads CASSQLVGLAGELFF. The CDR3 coding sequence is TGTGCCAGCAGTCAGTTGGTGGGTCTCGCCGGGGAGCTGTTTTTT.

The V and J genes are TRBV11-2 and TRBJ1-6, with D unclear. The V gene lost 1 base and the J gene lost 4 bases, with 8 bases spanning the gap. This CDR3 contains 15 residues. Germline V gene sequence: CDR1 SGHAT, CDR2 FQNNGV. The CDR3 bases are TGTGCCAGCAGCTTAGGAAACCCTTATAATTCACCCCTCCACTTT. Translated, it gives CASSLGNPYNSPLHF.

V and J are TRBV28 and TRBJ2-7, with D possibly TRBD2 on 5 matching bases. Germline V gives CDR1 MDHEN, CDR2 SYDVKM. This CDR3 contains 17 residues. V gave up 4 bases and J gave up 5 bases, with 24 bases separating them. The CDR3 DNA follows: TGTGCCAGCAGTTCAACTTTCGGACTTTTTTCGGGTCACGAGCAGTACTTC. Translation gives CASSSTFGLFSGHEQYF.